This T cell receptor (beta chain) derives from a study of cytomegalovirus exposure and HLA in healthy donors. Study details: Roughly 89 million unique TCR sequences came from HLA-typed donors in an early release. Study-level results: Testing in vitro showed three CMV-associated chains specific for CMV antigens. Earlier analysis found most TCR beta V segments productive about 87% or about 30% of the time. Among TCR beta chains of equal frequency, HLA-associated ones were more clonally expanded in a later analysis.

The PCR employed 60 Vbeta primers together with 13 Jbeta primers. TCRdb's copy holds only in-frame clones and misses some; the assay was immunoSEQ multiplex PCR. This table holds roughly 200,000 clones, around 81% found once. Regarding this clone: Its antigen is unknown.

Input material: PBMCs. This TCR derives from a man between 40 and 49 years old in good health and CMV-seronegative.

CDR3 region: CASSLYEADTQYF. As DNA, the CDR3 is TGTGCCAGCAGCTTATACGAGGCAGATACGCAGTATTTT. V usage is TRBV7-2 and J usage is TRBJ2-3, with D unclear. Germline loops: CDR1 SGHTA, CDR2 FQGNSA. This CDR3 is 13 amino acids long. V gave up 2 bases and J gave up 4 bases, with 7 bases separating them.